Listed below are T cell receptor beta chains from one sample, sequenced in a study of cytomegalovirus exposure and HLA in healthy donors. The data were produced by immunoSEQ multiplex PCR, yet TCRdb's version contains in-frame clones alone and is incomplete. The data show 150,000 to 200,000 clones, about 70% seen once. The material sequenced was PBMCs. These receptors all stem from a male donor in good health and CMV-seronegative. CDR3s include the opening cysteine and the closing phenylalanine or tryptophan. The D gene is left open where the match is weak. Some rows have no size entry. The others give once, few or many, or a class for an expanded clone.

clone_size: -
v_call: TRBV4-3
cdr3_length: 14
d_call: -
j_call: TRBJ2-7
cdr3_aa: CASSRTTDSYEQYF
cdr3_nt: TGCGCCAGCAGCCGGACGACAGACTCCTACGAGCAGTACTTC

clone_size: -
v_call: TRBV30
cdr3_length: 13
d_call: -
j_call: TRBJ1-2
cdr3_aa: CAWSRDTNYGYTF
cdr3_nt: TGTGCCTGGAGTCGAGATACTAACTATGGCTACACCTTC

clone_size: -
v_call: TRBV6-1
cdr3_length: 15
d_call: TRBD1
j_call: TRBJ2-1
cdr3_aa: CASRPQGAFYNEQFF
cdr3_nt: TGTGCCAGCAGACCACAGGGGGCCTTTTACAATGAGCAGTTCTTC

clone_size: -
v_call: TRBV5-1
cdr3_length: 13
d_call: -
j_call: TRBJ2-1
cdr3_aa: CASSLVGDNEQFF
cdr3_nt: TGCGCCAGCAGCTTGGTAGGGGACAATGAGCAGTTCTTC

clone_size: -
v_call: TRBV29-1
cdr3_length: 15
d_call: TRBD1
j_call: TRBJ2-7
cdr3_aa: CSVKIPGQPSYEQYF
cdr3_nt: TGCAGCGTTAAGATCCCGGGACAGCCCTCCTACGAGCAGTACTTC

clone_size: -
v_call: TRBV4-3
cdr3_length: 17
d_call: TRBD1
j_call: TRBJ1-1
cdr3_aa: CASSQDRDRLMNTEAFF
cdr3_nt: TGCGCCAGCAGCCAAGATAGGGACAGGCTCATGAACACTGAAGCTTTCTTT

clone_size: -
v_call: TRBV9
cdr3_length: 14
d_call: -
j_call: TRBJ2-7
cdr3_aa: CASSVSGYSYEQYF
cdr3_nt: TGTGCCAGCAGCGTTAGCGGTTACTCCTACGAGCAGTACTTC

clone_size: -
v_call: TRBV28
cdr3_length: 14
d_call: -
j_call: TRBJ2-7
cdr3_aa: CASSPTDITYEQYF
cdr3_nt: TGTGCCAGCAGCCCTACCGATATAACCTACGAGCAGTACTTC

clone_size: -
v_call: TRBV18
cdr3_length: 13
d_call: -
j_call: TRBJ2-7
cdr3_aa: CASSPTGSYEQYF
cdr3_nt: TGTGCCAGCTCACCGACAGGTTCCTACGAGCAGTACTTC

clone_size: -
v_call: TRBV7-3
cdr3_length: 16
d_call: TRBD2
j_call: TRBJ2-5
cdr3_aa: CASSPPTGRGFETQYF
cdr3_nt: TGTGCCAGCAGCCCTCCTACCGGGAGGGGTTTCGAGACCCAGTACTTC

clone_size: -
v_call: TRBV27
cdr3_length: 15
d_call: TRBD1
j_call: TRBJ2-5
cdr3_aa: CASSFRQGLWETQYF
cdr3_nt: TGTGCCAGCAGTTTTCGACAGGGGCTATGGGAGACCCAGTACTTC

clone_size: few
v_call: TRBV6-1
cdr3_length: 15
d_call: -
j_call: TRBJ2-5
cdr3_aa: CASKSGSGEWETQYF
cdr3_nt: TGTGCCAGCAAAAGCGGGTCAGGAGAATGGGAGACCCAGTACTTC

clone_size: few
v_call: TRBV4-3
cdr3_length: 16
d_call: TRBD2
j_call: TRBJ2-5
cdr3_aa: CASSQEGSGSQETQYF
cdr3_nt: TGCGCCAGCAGCCAAGAAGGTAGCGGGAGCCAAGAGACCCAGTACTTC

clone_size: -
v_call: TRBV4-3
cdr3_length: 19
d_call: -
j_call: TRBJ2-2
cdr3_aa: CASSQERGLAGKNTGELFF
cdr3_nt: TGCGCCAGCAGCCAAGAGCGGGGGCTTGCGGGGAAGAACACCGGGGAGCTGTTTTTT

clone_size: -
v_call: TRBV5-1
cdr3_length: 19
d_call: TRBD1
j_call: TRBJ2-1
cdr3_aa: CASSPGTGGVIWGPGEQFF
cdr3_nt: TGCGCCAGCAGCCCCGGGACAGGGGGCGTAATTTGGGGACCGGGTGAGCAGTTCTTC

clone_size: -
v_call: TRBV4-3
cdr3_length: 15
d_call: TRBD2
j_call: TRBJ2-7
cdr3_aa: CASSLRTSGNYEQYF
cdr3_nt: TGCGCCAGCAGCCTCCGGACTAGCGGAAACTACGAGCAGTACTTC

clone_size: -
v_call: TRBV6-5
cdr3_length: 13
d_call: -
j_call: TRBJ1-1
cdr3_aa: CASRYKRNTEAFF
cdr3_nt: TGTGCCAGCAGATATAAGAGGAACACTGAAGCTTTCTTT

clone_size: few
v_call: TRBV11-1
cdr3_length: 14
d_call: -
j_call: TRBJ2-3
cdr3_aa: CASSLDGVTDTQYF
cdr3_nt: TGTGCCAGCAGCTTAGACGGGGTCACAGATACGCAGTATTTT

clone_size: few
v_call: TRBV2
cdr3_length: 13
d_call: -
j_call: TRBJ1-2
cdr3_aa: CASSEKGIYGYTF
cdr3_nt: TGTGCCAGCAGTGAAAAGGGGATCTATGGCTACACCTTC

clone_size: -
v_call: TRBV5-1
cdr3_length: 14
d_call: TRBD1
j_call: TRBJ1-1
cdr3_aa: CASSLEQGRTEAFF
cdr3_nt: TGCGCCAGCAGCTTGGAACAGGGGCGCACTGAAGCTTTCTTT

clone_size: -
v_call: TRBV7-8
cdr3_length: 13
d_call: -
j_call: TRBJ2-2
cdr3_aa: CASSLVSSGELFF
cdr3_nt: TGTGCCAGCAGCTTAGTTTCCTCCGGGGAGCTGTTTTTT

clone_size: -
v_call: TRBV27
cdr3_length: 15
d_call: TRBD2
j_call: TRBJ2-1
cdr3_aa: CASSVAGSSYNEQFF
cdr3_nt: TGTGCCAGCAGTGTAGCGGGAAGCTCATACAATGAGCAGTTCTTC

clone_size: -
v_call: TRBV5-1
cdr3_length: 15
d_call: -
j_call: TRBJ1-6
cdr3_aa: CASSLAQGAGSPLHF
cdr3_nt: TGCGCCAGCAGCTTGGCACAGGGAGCAGGTTCACCCCTCCACTTT

clone_size: -
v_call: TRBV7-9
cdr3_length: 17
d_call: -
j_call: TRBJ1-2
cdr3_aa: CASSLGPREGANYGYTF
cdr3_nt: TGTGCCAGCAGCTTAGGCCCACGCGAGGGAGCTAACTATGGCTACACCTTC

clone_size: -
v_call: TRBV7-9
cdr3_length: 15
d_call: -
j_call: TRBJ1-4
cdr3_aa: CSSSLVTPWNEKLFF
cdr3_nt: TGTTCCAGCAGCTTAGTTACACCCTGGAATGAAAAACTGTTTTTT

clone_size: -
v_call: TRBV6-5
cdr3_length: 11
d_call: -
j_call: TRBJ1-1
cdr3_aa: CASRRGTEAFF
cdr3_nt: TGTGCCAGCCGGCGAGGAACTGAAGCTTTCTTT

clone_size: -
v_call: TRBV28
cdr3_length: 15
d_call: TRBD2
j_call: TRBJ2-1
cdr3_aa: CASSSGLAGGREQFF
cdr3_nt: TGTGCCAGCAGTTCCGGACTAGCGGGGGGGCGGGAGCAGTTCTTC

clone_size: -
v_call: TRBV7-3
cdr3_length: 15
d_call: TRBD2
j_call: TRBJ2-1
cdr3_aa: CASSFGLAGGSEQFF
cdr3_nt: TGTGCCAGCAGCTTTGGACTAGCGGGAGGTTCCGAGCAGTTCTTC

clone_size: -
v_call: TRBV18
cdr3_length: 13
d_call: TRBD1
j_call: TRBJ1-2
cdr3_aa: CASSPGQGSGYTF
cdr3_nt: TGTGCCAGCTCACCCGGACAGGGTAGCGGCTACACCTTC

clone_size: -
v_call: TRBV30
cdr3_length: 14
d_call: -
j_call: TRBJ2-3
cdr3_aa: CAWSVLGGTDTQYF
cdr3_nt: TGTGCCTGGAGTGTACTCGGGGGCACAGATACGCAGTATTTT

clone_size: -
v_call: TRBV29-1
cdr3_length: 12
d_call: -
j_call: TRBJ2-2
cdr3_aa: CSVAGVTGELFF
cdr3_nt: TGCAGCGTAGCAGGGGTCACCGGGGAGCTGTTTTTT

clone_size: -
v_call: TRBV7-9
cdr3_length: 12
d_call: TRBD1
j_call: TRBJ2-3
cdr3_aa: CSSSQGADTQYF
cdr3_nt: TGTTCCAGCAGCCAGGGGGCAGATACGCAGTATTTT

clone_size: -
v_call: TRBV5-1
cdr3_length: 15
d_call: -
j_call: TRBJ1-5
cdr3_aa: CASSPVGHINQPQHF
cdr3_nt: TGCGCCAGCAGCCCCGTCGGACACATTAATCAGCCCCAGCATTTT

clone_size: -
v_call: TRBV7-9
cdr3_length: 14
d_call: TRBD2
j_call: TRBJ2-1
cdr3_aa: CASSLDGGSDEQFF
cdr3_nt: TGTGCCAGCAGCTTAGACGGCGGGAGCGATGAGCAGTTCTTC

clone_size: few
v_call: TRBV7-8
cdr3_length: 14
d_call: -
j_call: TRBJ1-1
cdr3_aa: CASSRGGFSPEAFF
cdr3_nt: TGTGCCAGCAGCCGGGGGGGGTTTAGCCCTGAAGCTTTCTTT

clone_size: -
v_call: TRBV28
cdr3_length: 16
d_call: TRBD2
j_call: TRBJ2-3
cdr3_aa: CASSFQAGGDTDTQYF
cdr3_nt: TGTGCCAGCAGTTTTCAAGCGGGGGGGGACACAGATACGCAGTATTTT

clone_size: -
v_call: TRBV7-9
cdr3_length: 19
d_call: TRBD2
j_call: TRBJ2-5
cdr3_aa: CASSLPGGGTSGFQETQYF
cdr3_nt: TGTGCCAGCAGCCTCCCAGGGGGCGGGACTAGCGGATTCCAAGAGACCCAGTACTTC

clone_size: -
v_call: TRBV5-1
cdr3_length: 21
d_call: TRBD2
j_call: TRBJ2-3
cdr3_aa: CASSLRWGLAGDPASTDTQYF
cdr3_nt: TGCGCCAGCAGCTTGAGATGGGGACTAGCGGGGGACCCAGCTAGCACAGATACGCAGTATTTT

clone_size: -
v_call: TRBV6-5
cdr3_length: 16
d_call: -
j_call: TRBJ1-3
cdr3_aa: CASSYSGTVAGNTIYF
cdr3_nt: TGTGCCAGCAGTTACTCGGGCACAGTTGCGGGAAACACCATATATTTT

clone_size: few
v_call: TRBV4-1
cdr3_length: 20
d_call: -
j_call: TRBJ1-5
cdr3_aa: CASSQWTPGLIGDSNQPQHF
cdr3_nt: TGCGCCAGCAGCCAATGGACACCGGGACTCATAGGGGATAGCAATCAGCCCCAGCATTTT

clone_size: -
v_call: TRBV28
cdr3_length: 12
d_call: -
j_call: TRBJ2-5
cdr3_aa: CASSTVEETQYF
cdr3_nt: TGTGCCAGCAGTACCGTAGAAGAGACCCAGTACTTC

clone_size: -
v_call: TRBV10-2
cdr3_length: 13
d_call: -
j_call: TRBJ2-5
cdr3_aa: CASTLSSWETQYF
cdr3_nt: TGCGCCAGCACTCTATCGAGCTGGGAGACCCAGTACTTC